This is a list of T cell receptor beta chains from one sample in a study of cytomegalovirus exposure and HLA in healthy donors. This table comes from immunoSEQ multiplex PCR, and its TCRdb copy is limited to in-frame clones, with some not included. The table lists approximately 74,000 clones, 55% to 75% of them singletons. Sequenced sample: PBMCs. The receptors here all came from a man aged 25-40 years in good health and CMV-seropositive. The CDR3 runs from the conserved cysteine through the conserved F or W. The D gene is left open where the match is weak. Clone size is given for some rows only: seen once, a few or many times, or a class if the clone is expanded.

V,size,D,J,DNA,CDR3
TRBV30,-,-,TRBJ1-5,TGTGCCGCCGGGGGGTCCGCCAATCAGCCCCAGCATTTT,CAAGGSANQPQHF
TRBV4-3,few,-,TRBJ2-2,TGCGCCAGCAGCCTTACGGTCGTAGAGGGCACCGGGGAGCTGTTTTTT,CASSLTVVEGTGELFF
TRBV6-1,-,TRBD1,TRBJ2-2,TGTGCCAGCAGAAGGGACAGGGCGAACACCGGGGAGCTGTTTTTT,CASRRDRANTGELFF
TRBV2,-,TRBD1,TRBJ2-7,TGTGCCAGCAGAGACAGGGGGAGAGCCTACGAGCAGTACTTC,CASRDRGRAYEQYF
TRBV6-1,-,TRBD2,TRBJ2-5,TGTGCCAGCAGTGAAAGGTGGTTGCGGGGGGGCCAAGAGACCCAGTACTTC,CASSERWLRGGQETQYF
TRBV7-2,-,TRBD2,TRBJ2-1,TGTGCCAGCAGCAGCGGGACTTCTAACAATGAGCAGTTCTTC,CASSSGTSNNEQFF
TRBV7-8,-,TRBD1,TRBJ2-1,TGTGCCAGCAGCCTTAGTACCGGGACAGGGAAACGCAATGAGCAGTTCTTC,CASSLSTGTGKRNEQFF
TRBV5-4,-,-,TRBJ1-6,TGTGCCAGCAGCTCCTATTCTTCACCCCTCCACTTT,CASSSYSSPLHF
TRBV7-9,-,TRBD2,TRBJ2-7,TGTGCCAGCAGCCCCTGGGAGGGGCGGCTCGAGCAGTACTTC,CASSPWEGRLEQYF
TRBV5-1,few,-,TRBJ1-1,TGCGCCAGCAGCTTGGCTGCAGGAAGGTTCGCTGAAGCTTTCTTT,CASSLAAGRFAEAFF
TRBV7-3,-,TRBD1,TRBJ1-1,TGTGCCAGCAGCAACAGGGGGGACACTGAAGCTTTCTTT,CASSNRGDTEAFF
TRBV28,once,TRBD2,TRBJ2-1,TGTGCCAGCACCCAAGCGGGAGGCGGCCGTTATGAGCAGTTCTTC,CASTQAGGGRYEQFF
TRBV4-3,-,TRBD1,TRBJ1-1,TGCGCCAGCAGCCCAACCGACCAGGGGGCAAAAGCTTTCTTT,CASSPTDQGAKAFF
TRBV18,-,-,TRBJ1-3,TGTGCCAGCTCACCACCCAGCAGGGCCGGAAACACCATATATTTT,CASSPPSRAGNTIYF
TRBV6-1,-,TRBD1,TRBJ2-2,TGTGCCAGCACAAGGGACAGATGGACCGGGGAGCTGTTTTTT,CASTRDRWTGELFF
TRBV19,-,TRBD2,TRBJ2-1,TGTGCCAGTAGTTCCCAGGGAGGGAATGAGCAGTTCTTC,CASSSQGGNEQFF